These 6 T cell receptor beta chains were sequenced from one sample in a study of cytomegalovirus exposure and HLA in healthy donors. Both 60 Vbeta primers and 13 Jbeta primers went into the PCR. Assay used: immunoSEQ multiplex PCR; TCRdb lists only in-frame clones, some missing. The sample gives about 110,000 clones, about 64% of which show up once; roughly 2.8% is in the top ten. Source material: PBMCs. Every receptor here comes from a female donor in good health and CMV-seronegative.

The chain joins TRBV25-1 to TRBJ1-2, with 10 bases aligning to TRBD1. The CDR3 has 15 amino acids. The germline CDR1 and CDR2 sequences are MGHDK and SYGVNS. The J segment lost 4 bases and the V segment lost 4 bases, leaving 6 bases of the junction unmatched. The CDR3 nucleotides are TGTGCCAGCAGTGGGGACAGGGGCCTAACCTATGGCTACACCTTC. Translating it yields CASSGDRGLTYGYTF.

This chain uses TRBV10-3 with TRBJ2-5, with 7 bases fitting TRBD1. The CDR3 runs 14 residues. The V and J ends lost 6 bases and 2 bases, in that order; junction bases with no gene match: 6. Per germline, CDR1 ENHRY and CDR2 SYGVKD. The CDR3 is CAISPGTAQETQYF. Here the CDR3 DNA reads TGTGCCATCAGCCCTGGGACAGCGCAAGAGACCCAGTACTTC.

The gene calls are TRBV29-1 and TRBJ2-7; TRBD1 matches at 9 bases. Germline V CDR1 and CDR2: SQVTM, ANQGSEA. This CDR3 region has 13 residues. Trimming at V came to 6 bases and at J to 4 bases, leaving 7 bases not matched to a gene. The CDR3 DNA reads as TGCAGCGTGCCGGGGACAGGGTTGTACGAGCAGTACTTC. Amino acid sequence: CSVPGTGLYEQYF.

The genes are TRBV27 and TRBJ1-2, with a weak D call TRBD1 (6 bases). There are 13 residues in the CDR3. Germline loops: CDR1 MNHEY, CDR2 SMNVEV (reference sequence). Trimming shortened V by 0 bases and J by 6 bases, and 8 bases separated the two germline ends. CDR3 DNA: TGTGCCAGCAGTTTATCGGGGGCGGATGGCTACACCTTC. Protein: CASSLSGADGYTF.

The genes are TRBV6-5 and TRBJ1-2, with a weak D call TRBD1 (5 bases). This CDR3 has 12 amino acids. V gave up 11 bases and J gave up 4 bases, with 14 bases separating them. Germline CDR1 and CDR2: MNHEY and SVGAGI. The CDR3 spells CAALRGGYGYTF. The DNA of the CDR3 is TGTGCCGCTCTGAGGGGAGGCTATGGCTACACCTTC.

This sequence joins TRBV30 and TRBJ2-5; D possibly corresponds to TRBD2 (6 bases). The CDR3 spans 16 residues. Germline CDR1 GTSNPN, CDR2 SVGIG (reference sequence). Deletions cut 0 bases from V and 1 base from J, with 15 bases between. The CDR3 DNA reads TGTGCCTGGAGTGTACTCCGGGGACTGAGCCAAGAGACCCAGTACTTC. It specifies CAWSVLRGLSQETQYF. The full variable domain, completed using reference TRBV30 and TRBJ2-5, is SQTIHQWPATLVQPVGSPLSLECTVEGTSNPNLYWYRQAAGRGLQLLFYSVGIGQISSEVPQNLSASRPQDRQFILSSKKLLLSDSGFYLCAWSVLRGLSQETQYFGPGTRLLVL.